This entry is about one TCR beta chain. This clonotype was recorded a few times. The antigen this receptor binds is unknown. No qualities accompany the bases; no much larger clone lies one base away. RNA was isolated from bulk, unsorted tissue, and RNA quality was assessed with a NanoDrop ND-1000 and an Agilent 2100. Normal lung samples were distant non-tumor tissue taken more than 3 cm from the tumor edge. Donors were newly diagnosed lung cancer patients admitted for thoracic surgery in China between August and November 2014, without prior chemotherapy. Patients with previous radiotherapy or chemotherapy, or with another concurrent cancer, were excluded from the study. Pieces of surgical tissue measuring about 1-2.1 cm3 were kept in RNAlater solution and stored at -80 degrees C until use. The data were obtained in a study of tumor and adjacent non-tumor tissue in lung cancer (dated by TCRdb to the late 2010s). In the study overall: The cohort included more than 9 adenocarcinoma, a couple of squamous cell carcinoma and 1 small cell lung cancer patients. Ages among the 15 or so patients ranged from roughly 31 to 85 years, there were around ten men and 5 women, and disease was at TNM stage I to III. In total, sequencing yielded 125,075,908 productive TCRbeta reads, which works out to an average of around 4.2 million reads per sample. The study compared bulk TCRbeta repertoires from lung tumor tissue and matched distant non-tumor lung tissue of some 15 lung cancer patients. TCRbeta CDR3 sequencing was performed on roughly 32 paired specimens, with one tumor sample and one normal lung sample collected per patient.

The library was prepared using multiplex PCR. Instrument used: Illumina HiSeq 2500. TCRbeta libraries were built by three rounds of nested PCR using primers (Table S4), following protocols modified from ARM-PCR. Before sequencing, PCR products in the 200-500 bp range were cut out of the gel and cleaned up using the QIAquick gel extraction kit. The authors' analysis ran thus. Reads were cleaned with Trimmomatic, merged with FLASH into complete CDR3 sequences, and assigned to V(D)J germline segments with MiTCR. Clonal diversity was computed as the inverse Simpson's index with VDJtools. In-frame sequences lacking a premature stop codon were counted as productive reads. Through fastp at Q25 and MiXCR, TCRdb rebuilt clones from the public reads, retaining in-frame beta chains. Identical CDR3 proteins give one entry, which carries the most common genes and DNA. For this entry, the V and J calls and clone size follow TCRdb and not the study's own pipeline. In this sample the table shows more than 55,000 distinct CDR3 sequences, about 56% of which occur a single time. The ten largest clones take up about 31% of the sample.

At the junction V is shortened by 6 bases and J by 4 bases, with 11 bases in between. The CDR3 contains 12 residues, cysteine and phenylalanine counted. Only CDR3 DNA remains: 36 bases, in frame from the first base. Per the germline V gene (reference sequence), DFQATT is the CDR1 and SNEGSKA is the CDR2. Overall study results and their limits: The cohort had only roughly 14 patients, and the authors noted that larger samples and more detailed clinical data are needed. Significantly higher TCR diversity (inverse Simpson) was observed in tumor tissue than in normal lung tissue (approximately 430 vs 150, P = 0.0075, Mann-Whitney U test). TCR diversity was significantly higher in younger patients, and higher tumor TCR diversity was associated with shorter overall and disease-free survival. In normal lung, the top 100 clones accounted for a significantly larger cumulative share of the repertoire than in tumor tissue. Because peripheral blood was not sequenced, blood TCRbeta repertoires in the lung cancer patients of the study were not examined. Neither the sequencing platform nor unique molecular identifiers are named or mentioned anywhere in the methods.

The chain joins TRBV20-1 to TRBJ2-3, and the D gene may be TRBD2, 5 bases matching. The TCR sequence derives from a man between 65 and 80 years old with non-small cell lung cancer. Sequencing was carried out using distant non-tumor lung tissue. The DNA is as follows: TGCAGTGCAAGGATCGGGGCAGATACGCAGTATTTT. This encodes CSARIGADTQYF.